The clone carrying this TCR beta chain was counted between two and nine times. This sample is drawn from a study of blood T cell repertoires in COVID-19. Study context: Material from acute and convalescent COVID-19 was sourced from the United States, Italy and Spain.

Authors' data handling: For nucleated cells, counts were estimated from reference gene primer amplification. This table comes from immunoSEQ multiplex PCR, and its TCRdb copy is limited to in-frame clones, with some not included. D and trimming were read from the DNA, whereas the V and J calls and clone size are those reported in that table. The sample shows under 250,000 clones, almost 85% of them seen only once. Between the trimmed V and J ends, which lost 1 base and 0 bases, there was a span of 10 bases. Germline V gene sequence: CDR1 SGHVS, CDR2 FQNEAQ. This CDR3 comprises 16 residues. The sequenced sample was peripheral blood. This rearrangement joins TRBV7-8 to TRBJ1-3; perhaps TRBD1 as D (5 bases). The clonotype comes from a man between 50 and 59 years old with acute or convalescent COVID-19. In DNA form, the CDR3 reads TGTGCCAGCAGCTTAGTTCAGGGCTTCTCTGGAAACACCATATATTTT. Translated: CASSLVQGFSGNTIYF.